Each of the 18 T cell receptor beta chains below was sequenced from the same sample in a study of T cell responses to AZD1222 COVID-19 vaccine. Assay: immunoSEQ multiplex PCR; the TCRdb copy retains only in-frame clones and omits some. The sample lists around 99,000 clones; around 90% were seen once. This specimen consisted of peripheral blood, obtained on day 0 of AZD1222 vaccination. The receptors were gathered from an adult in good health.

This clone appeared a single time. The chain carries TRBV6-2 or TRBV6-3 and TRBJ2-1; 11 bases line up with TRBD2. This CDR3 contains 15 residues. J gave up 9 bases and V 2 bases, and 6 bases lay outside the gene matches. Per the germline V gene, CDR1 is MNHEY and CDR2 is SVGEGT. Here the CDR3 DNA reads TGTGCCAGCAGTTACACAGGGACTAGCGGCAGTGAGCAGTTCTTC. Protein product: CASSYTGTSGSEQFF.

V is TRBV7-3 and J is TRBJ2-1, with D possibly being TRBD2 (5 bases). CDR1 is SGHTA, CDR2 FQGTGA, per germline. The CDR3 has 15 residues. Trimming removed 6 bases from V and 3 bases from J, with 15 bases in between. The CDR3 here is CASSLIAGNYNEQFF. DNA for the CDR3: TGTGCCAGCAGTCTAATCGCGGGCAACTACAATGAGCAGTTCTTC.

Written as DNA, the CDR3 is TGTGCCAGTAGGAGAGGGGTTTCCTACGAGCAGTACTTC. Its protein is CASRRGVSYEQYF. The chain is built from TRBV19 and TRBJ2-7, with D possibly called TRBD1 or TRBD2 (5 bases each). Germline assignment: CDR1 LNHDA and CDR2 SQIVND (reference sequence). V lost 6 bases, J lost 1 base, and 10 bases lay in between. This CDR3 comprises 13 residues. The full variable domain, rest sourced from reference TRBV19 and TRBJ2-7, is DGGITQSPKYLFRKEGQNVTLSCEQNLNHDAMYWYRQDPGQGLRLIYYSQIVNDFQKGDIAEGYSVSREKKESFPLTVTSAQKNPTAFYLCASRRGVSYEQYFGPGTRLTVT.

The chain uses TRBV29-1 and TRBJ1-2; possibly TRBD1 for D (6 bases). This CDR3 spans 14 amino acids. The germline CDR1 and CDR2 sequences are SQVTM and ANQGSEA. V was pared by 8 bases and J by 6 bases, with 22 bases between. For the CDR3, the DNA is TGCAGCACTCTCCGGGACACTCGGTACGATGGCTACACCTTC. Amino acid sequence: CSTLRDTRYDGYTF.

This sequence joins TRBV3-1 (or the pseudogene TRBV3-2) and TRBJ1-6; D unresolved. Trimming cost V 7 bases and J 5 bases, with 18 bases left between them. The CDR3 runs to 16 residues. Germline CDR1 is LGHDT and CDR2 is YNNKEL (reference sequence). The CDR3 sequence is CASTRRAGGNNSPLHF. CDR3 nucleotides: TGTGCCAGCACGCGGCGGGCAGGAGGCAATAATTCACCCCTCCACTTT.

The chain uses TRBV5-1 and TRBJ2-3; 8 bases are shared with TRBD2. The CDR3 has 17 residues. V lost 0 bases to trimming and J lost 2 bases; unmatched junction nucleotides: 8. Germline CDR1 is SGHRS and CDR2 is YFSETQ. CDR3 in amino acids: CASSLELAEPSTDTQYF. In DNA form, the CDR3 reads TGCGCCAGCAGCTTGGAACTAGCGGAGCCATCCACAGATACGCAGTATTTT.

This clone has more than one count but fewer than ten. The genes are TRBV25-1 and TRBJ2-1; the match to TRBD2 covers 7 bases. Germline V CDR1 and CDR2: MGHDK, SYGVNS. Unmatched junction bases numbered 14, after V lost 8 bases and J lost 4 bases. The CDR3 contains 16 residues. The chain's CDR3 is CASQTLGREDYNEQFF. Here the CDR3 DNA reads TGTGCCAGCCAAACCCTGGGCCGGGAGGATTACAATGAGCAGTTCTTC.

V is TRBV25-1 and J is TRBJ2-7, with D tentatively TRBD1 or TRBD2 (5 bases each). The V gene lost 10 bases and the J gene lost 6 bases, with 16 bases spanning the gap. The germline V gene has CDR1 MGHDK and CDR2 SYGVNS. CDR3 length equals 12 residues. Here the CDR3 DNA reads TGTGCCACTGGGACGGGTTTGTTCGAGCAGTACTTC. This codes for CATGTGLFEQYF.

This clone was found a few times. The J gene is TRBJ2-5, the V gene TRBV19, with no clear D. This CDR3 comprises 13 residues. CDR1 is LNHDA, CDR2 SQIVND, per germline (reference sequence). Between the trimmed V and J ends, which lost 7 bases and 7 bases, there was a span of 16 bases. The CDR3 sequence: CASKGDGLGTQYF. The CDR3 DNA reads TGTGCCAGTAAAGGTGACGGCCTTGGGACCCAGTACTTC.

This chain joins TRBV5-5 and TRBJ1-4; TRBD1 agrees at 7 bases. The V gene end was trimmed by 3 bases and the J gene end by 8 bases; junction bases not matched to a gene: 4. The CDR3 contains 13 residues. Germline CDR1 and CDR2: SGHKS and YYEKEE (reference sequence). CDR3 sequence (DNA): TGTGCCAGCAGCTATCGGGGACAGGAAAAACTGTTTTTT. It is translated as CASSYRGQEKLFF.

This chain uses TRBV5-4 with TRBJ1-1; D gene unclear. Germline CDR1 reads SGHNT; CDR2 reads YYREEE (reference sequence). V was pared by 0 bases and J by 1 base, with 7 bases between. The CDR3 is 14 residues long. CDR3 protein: CASSLVYENTEAFF. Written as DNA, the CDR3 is TGTGCCAGCAGCTTGGTTTACGAGAACACTGAAGCTTTCTTT.

CDR3 DNA: TGCAGCGTTGCCAGCGAGCGGGTCTACAATGAGCAGTTCTTC. Encoded protein: CSVASERVYNEQFF. V is TRBV29-1 and J is TRBJ2-1; D is possibly TRBD2 (6 bases). Trimming took off 4 bases at V and 3 bases at J, with 13 bases between the two ends. Germline CDR1 and CDR2: SQVTM and ANQGSEA. There are 14 residues in the CDR3.

The CDR3 bases are TGTGCCAGCAGTTTACTAGGGACAGTTCTAAGCGAGCAGTACTTC. It specifies CASSLLGTVLSEQYF. J is TRBJ2-7 and V is TRBV28; 7 bases line up with TRBD1. After removal of 2 bases from V and 6 bases from J, the junction contained 10 bases not matched to a gene. The germline CDR1 and CDR2 sequences are MDHEN and SYDVKM. This CDR3 has 15 residues.

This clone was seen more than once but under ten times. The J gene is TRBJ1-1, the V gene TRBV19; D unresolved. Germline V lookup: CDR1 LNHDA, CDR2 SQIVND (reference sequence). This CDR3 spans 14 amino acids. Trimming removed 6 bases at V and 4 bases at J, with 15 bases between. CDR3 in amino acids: CASRPGRLGTEAFF. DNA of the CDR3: TGTGCCAGTAGGCCAGGTCGACTGGGCACTGAAGCTTTCTTT.

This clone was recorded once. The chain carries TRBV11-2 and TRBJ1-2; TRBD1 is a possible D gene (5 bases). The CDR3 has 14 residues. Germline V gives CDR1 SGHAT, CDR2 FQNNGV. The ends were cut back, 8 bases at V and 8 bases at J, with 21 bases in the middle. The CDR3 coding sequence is TGTGCCAGCCTCCCTTGGGGGGGAGGGAACGGCTACACCTTC. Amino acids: CASLPWGGGNGYTF. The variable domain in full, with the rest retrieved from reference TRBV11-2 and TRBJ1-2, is EAGVAQSPRYKIIEKRQSVAFWCNPISGHATLYWYQQILGQGPKLLIQFQNNGVVDDSQLPKDRFSAERLKGVDSTLKIQPAKLEDSAVYLCASLPWGGGNGYTFGSGTRLTVV.

The CDR3 here is CASSLDTGPYEQYF. The CDR3 DNA reads as TGCGCCAGCAGCTTGGATACGGGACCCTACGAGCAGTACTTC. This chain links TRBV5-1 with TRBJ2-7; D is perhaps TRBD1 or TRBD2 (5 bases each). The ends were cut back, 0 bases at V and 2 bases at J, with 9 bases in the middle. The V gene's germline CDR1 is SGHRS and CDR2 YFSETQ. CDR3 length: 14 residues.

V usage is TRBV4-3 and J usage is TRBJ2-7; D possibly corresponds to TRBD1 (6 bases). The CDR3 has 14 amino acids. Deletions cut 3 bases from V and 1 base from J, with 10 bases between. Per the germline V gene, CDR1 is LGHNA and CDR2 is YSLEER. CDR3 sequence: CASSQGQGSYEQYF. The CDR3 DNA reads TGCGCCAGCAGCCAGGGGCAGGGGTCCTACGAGCAGTACTTC.

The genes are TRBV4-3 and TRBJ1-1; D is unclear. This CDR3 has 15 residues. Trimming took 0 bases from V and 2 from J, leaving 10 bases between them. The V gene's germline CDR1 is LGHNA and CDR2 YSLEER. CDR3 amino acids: CASSQEVRGNTEAFF. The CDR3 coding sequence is TGCGCCAGCAGCCAAGAGGTCCGGGGAAACACTGAAGCTTTCTTT.